The rows below give T cell receptor beta chains drawn from one sample of a study of blood T cell repertoires in COVID-19. Some clones are missing from TCRdb's copy, which holds only in-frame ones; the method was immunoSEQ multiplex PCR. The sample lists around 120,000 clones, 75% to 90% occurring once. The sample taken for sequencing was peripheral blood. The receptors originated from a young man with acute or convalescent COVID-19. The conserved cysteine and the conserved F or W are not part of the CDR3 here.

>TRBV7-2
ASSLVYTDTQY
>TRBV20-1
SARRDEAF
>TRBV5-5
ASSLARALNLEQY
>TRBV4-3
ASSQGGGGVSTDTQY
>TRBV2
ASLGQGEEKLF
>TRBV11-1
ASSWTGASNEQY
>TRBV29-1
SALNSYNEQF
>TRBV15
ATSRGAPTGYEQF
>TRBV7-6
ASSLGTGFNEKLF
>TRBV6-5
ASSSREGTGELF
>TRBV18
ASSQGQGPLYEQY
>TRBV6-5
ASTHGTGGVQPQH
>TRBV7-9
ASSLDRGNYGYT
>TRBV27
ASSPRTGANYGYT
>TRBV10-3
AISGDRGPDSPLH
>TRBV19
ASSIRGYQPQH
>TRBV7-9
ASSSGTGENIQY
>TRBV7-9
ASSLGSAADTQY
>TRBV11-1
ASSIPGQGFNNEQF
>TRBV30
AWSRDRDYEQY
>TRBV7-9
ASSNTGEAF
>TRBV6-5
ATGTGTLSQF
>TRBV4-2
ASTSSGRFPGELF
>TRBV6-5
ASSYGPGGYGYT
>TRBV14
ASSQTGGAVNIQY
>TRBV2
ASRIATGELF
>TRBV6-4
ASTSPTNGQAGNQPQH
>TRBV21-1
ASSNPFTGTGGPPRKAF
>TRBV6-5
ASSYGQGAGGYT
>TRBV30
AWSVSRGNSPLH
>TRBV5-5
ASSNGQSSGNTIY
>TRBV2
ASSAGTGALQPQH
>TRBV10-3
AITETEGGYT
>TRBV6-2/TRBV6-3
ASSLRGQPQH
>TRBV5-1
ASSTEGAWAAQETQY
>TRBV27
ASSGQPYGYT
>TRBV7-6
ASSLDGGTYNEQF
>TRBV5-1
ASSSGLAYNEQF
>TRBV5-6
ASSLDYRGLPTYEQY
>TRBV7-2
ASSLVAGNSYNEQF
>TRBV3-1/TRBV3-2
ASTAFPGLESY
>TRBV6-5
ASSSPRGAQETQY
>TRBV7-9
ASSPRGAGWETQY
>TRBV2
ASSGGVFSNTGELF
>TRBV18
ASSQGGSNYQPQH
>TRBV7-2
ASSLETSGYTQY
>TRBV6-2/TRBV6-3
ASSNSLTGGAEQY
>TRBV5-1
ASSALQANTEAF
>TRBV12-3/TRBV12-4
ASSSGPGNTIY
>TRBV3-1/TRBV3-2
ASSQTGTNSPLH
>TRBV5-8
ASSVGLAGGRQETQY
>TRBV5-1
ASSPWGQGAGETQY
>TRBV11-3
ASSGTGVGSEQF
>TRBV4-3
ASSQALFTDTQY
>TRBV5-1
ASSLAGDRQGETQY